Detailed here is one TCR beta chain. A second about 7 to 12 cycle PCR used barcoded and J-beta primers. TCRdb reprocessed the 5' RACE reads via MiXCR and lists one record per CDR3 protein. The sample lists about 970,000 distinct CDR3 sequences, 51% occurring once. This sample is drawn from a study of blood T cells in healthy people across ages. Deletions cut 3 bases from V and 3 bases from J, with 12 bases between. The CDR3 length is 15 residues. Germline V gives CDR1 SGHRS, CDR2 YFSETQ. This TCR was recovered from a woman in her sixties in good health. The chain uses TRBV5-1 and TRBJ1-4; D is possibly TRBD1 (5 bases). The sequenced sample consisted of blood. The CDR3 here is CASSSSGLANEKLFF. CDR3 DNA: TGCGCCAGCAGCTCCTCAGGGTTGGCTAATGAAAAACTGTTTTTT.